The 12 T cell receptor beta chains below come from one sample, sequenced in a study of shared clonotypes between healthy human individuals (dated by TCRdb to about 2020). Libraries were prepared through the immunoSEQ multiplex PCR assay. TCRdb retrieved this table from immuneACCESS and kept in-frame rearrangements only. Not all clones are present; in checked studies, unresolved V genes account for under half, and no reason is known for the remainder. The sample table records around 350,000 clones; about 70% of these occur just once. About 10% of the sample goes to the ten largest clones. Sample: memory CD4+ T cells sorted from blood. Reading the label with the study, this specimen's cell subset or site is: CD45RA-negative fraction. These receptors all come from a man aged 30 to 39 in good health.

The chain has TRBV27 and TRBJ1-2, with 9 bases that match TRBD1. Per the germline V gene, CDR1 is MNHEY and CDR2 is SMNVEV (reference sequence). V trimming: 2 bases; J trimming: 8 bases; junction bases outside the gene matches: 12. The CDR3 consists of 16 residues. Here the CDR3 DNA reads TGTGCCAGCAGTTTAGTGTCCCCAGGACAGGGGAGAGGCTACACCTTC. Amino acids: CASSLVSPGQGRGYTF.

The CDR3 DNA follows: TGTGCCAGCGGAAACAGCCGCAATCAGCCCCAGCATTTT. It is translated as CASGNSRNQPQHF. The V call is TRBV6-5, the J call TRBJ1-5; D ambiguous. Between the trimmed V and J ends, which lost 8 bases and 2 bases, there was a span of 10 bases. The germline gives CDR1 MNHEY, CDR2 SVGAGI. CDR3 size: 13 residues.

The rearrangement joins TRBV2 to TRBJ2-7; D is undetermined. The CDR3 runs to 12 residues. Germline assignment: CDR1 SNHLY and CDR2 FYNNEI. The V and J ends lost 2 bases and 3 bases respectively, with 5 bases between them. The CDR3: CASSERNYEQYF. CDR3 nucleotide sequence: TGTGCCAGCAGTGAACGGAACTACGAGCAGTACTTC. The full variable domain, with the rest looked up from reference TRBV2 and TRBJ2-7, is EPEVTQTPSHQVTQMGQEVILRCVPISNHLYFYWYRQILGQKVEFLVSFYNNEISEKSEIFDDQFSVERPDGSNFTLKIRSTKLEDSAMYFCASSERNYEQYFGPGTRLTVT.

This chain connects TRBV6-6 to TRBJ2-5, with D perhaps matching TRBD1 (5 bases). CDR1 MNHNY and CDR2 SVGAGI come from the germline V gene (reference sequence). V was cut by 3 bases and J by 1 base, with 9 bases left in between. The CDR3 contains 14 residues. CDR3 nucleotides: TGTGCCAGCAGTTATCCAGACAGCCAAGAGACCCAGTACTTC. Translated, it gives CASSYPDSQETQYF.

V is TRBV6-4 and J is TRBJ2-7; 13 positions agree with TRBD2. The CDR3 is 19 amino acids. In germline, CDR1 is MRHNA, CDR2 SNTAGT. With V trimmed by 7 bases and J by 4 bases, 19 bases remained unmatched. DNA for the CDR3: TGTGCCAGCATTCCTTGGACTAGCGGGAGTTCGTTGTGTCGATACGAGCAGTACTTC. Translating gives CASIPWTSGSSLCRYEQYF.

In its sample, this clone was seen many times. J is TRBJ2-1 and V is TRBV29-1; TRBD2 agrees at 7 bases. The CDR3 covers 15 residues. The junction had 11 bases not matched to a gene; V was cut back by 8 bases and J by 1 base. Germline V gives CDR1 SQVTM, CDR2 ANQGSEA. CDR3 in amino acids: CSLRGGSRSYNEQFF. In DNA form, the CDR3 reads TGCAGCCTGAGAGGCGGGAGTCGGTCCTACAATGAGCAGTTCTTC.

This clone was picked up one time. V usage is TRBV18 and J usage is TRBJ1-3; weak D call: TRBD1 (5 bases). The CDR3 totals 15 residues. V dropped 1 base and J dropped 2 bases, with 9 bases sitting between them. Germline-derived CDR1 and CDR2 are KGHSH and LQKENI. The chain's CDR3 is CASSPQAGTGNTIYF. The CDR3 DNA is TGTGCCAGCTCACCACAGGCAGGGACTGGAAACACCATATATTTT.

The V and J genes are TRBV5-1 and TRBJ2-1; a possible D gene is TRBD2 (5 bases). This CDR3 contains 18 residues. Trimming removed 0 bases at V and 2 bases at J, with 18 bases between. The germline V gene has CDR1 SGHRS and CDR2 YFSETQ. Here the CDR3 DNA reads TGCGCCAGCAGCTTGGTCCCACAAGGTACGGGAACCTACAATGAGCAGTTCTTC. It encodes CASSLVPQGTGTYNEQFF.

The chain is built from TRBV19 and TRBJ1-3; D unresolved. The CDR3 totals 12 residues. Germline V gene data show CDR1 as LNHDA and CDR2 as SQIVND (reference sequence). The V and J ends lost 7 bases and 4 bases respectively, with 8 bases between them. CDR3 protein: CASNEAGNTIYF. The CDR3 nucleotides read TGTGCCAGTAACGAGGCCGGAAACACCATATATTTT.

The chain joins TRBV15 to TRBJ1-2, with TRBD1 identical over 9 bases. Losses at the gene ends were 0 bases for V and 6 bases for J; bases not matched to a gene: 8. Germline V gives CDR1 LNHNV, CDR2 YYDKDF (reference sequence). The CDR3 sequence is 16 residues long. The CDR3 region has the DNA TGTGCCACCAGCAGAGATTTCTGGGGACAGGGTCATGGCTACACCTTC. Its translation: CATSRDFWGQGHGYTF.

This clone was counted a single time. The chain carries TRBV5-8 and TRBJ2-3, with D perhaps being TRBD1 or TRBD2 (6 bases each). The CDR3 runs to 15 residues. CDR1 and CDR2 from the germline V gene are SGHTS and YDEGEE. V was shortened by 3 bases and J by 0 bases, with 11 bases between the two germline ends. CDR3 sequence: CASSYGGASTDTQYF. As DNA, the CDR3 is TGTGCCAGCAGCTACGGGGGCGCGAGCACAGATACGCAGTATTTT. The full variable domain, in which reference TRBV5-8 and TRBJ2-3 provide the parts outside the CDR3, is EAGVTQSPTHLIKTRGQQATLRCSPISGHTSVYWYQQALGLGLQFLLWYDEGEERNRGNFPPRFSGRQFPNYSSELNVNALELEDSALYLCASSYGGASTDTQYFGPGTRLTVL.

Comments on this clone: Other DNA sequences in this specimen translate into the identical CDR3. V is TRBV5-1 and J is TRBJ2-5, with 11 bases fitting TRBD2. There are 16 residues in the CDR3. CDR1 is SGHRS, CDR2 YFSETQ, per germline. V was pared by 3 bases and J by 1 base, with 5 bases of the junction left unmatched. CDR3 coding DNA: TGCGCCAGCAGCTCGGGACTAGCGGAGCCCCAAGAGACCCAGTACTTC. It encodes CASSSGLAEPQETQYF.